The source of this TCR beta chain is a study of blood T cell repertoires in COVID-19. The overall study: From the United States, Italy and Spain came samples of acute and convalescent COVID-19. T cells, B-cell-depleted T cells, or PBMCs provided the cDNA or gDNA that served as material.

Per the original data handling: Reference gene primer amplification yielded estimated nucleated cell counts. Produced via immunoSEQ multiplex PCR; TCRdb's table is partial and in-frame only. V, J and clone size derive from that table, while D and trimming were established from the DNA sequence. The sample contains 150,000 to 200,000 clones, 60% to 85% of which appear only once. Between the trimmed V and J ends, which lost 7 bases and 2 bases, there was a span of 11 bases. Germline loops: CDR1 SQVTM, CDR2 ANQGSEA. The CDR3 contains 12 residues. The sequence came from a man in his 70s with acute or convalescent COVID-19. The chain is built from TRBV29-1 and TRBJ2-5; D might be TRBD1 (6 bases). Sequences were obtained from peripheral blood. The CDR3 DNA reads as TGCAGCGCAAAACAGGGACAAGAGACCCAGTACTTC. The encoded protein is CSAKQGQETQYF.